Following are 20 T cell receptor beta chains from one sample sequenced in a study of blood T cell repertoires in COVID-19. Data came from immunoSEQ multiplex PCR; TCRdb stores just in-frame clones and leaves some out. The table includes over 250,000 clones, 90% detected once. The sequencing input was PBMCs or T cells enriched from blood (not recorded which). These receptors all stem from a woman aged 25 to 45 who had recovered from COVID-19.

The rearrangement uses TRBV28 and TRBJ2-4; unclear D gene. Between the trimmed V and J ends, which lost 5 bases and 6 bases, there was a span of 8 bases. Germline CDR1 MDHEN, CDR2 SYDVKM. CDR3 length: 12 amino acids. This CDR3 reads CASSPPLNIQYF. CDR3 coding DNA: TGTGCCAGCAGTCCCCCTTTAAACATTCAGTACTTC.

The genes are TRBV5-5 and TRBJ1-1; D not resolved. V lost 0 bases to trimming and J lost 5 bases, with 14 bases between them. Germline loops: CDR1 SGHKS, CDR2 YYEKEE (reference sequence). The CDR3 sequence is 15 residues long. As DNA, the CDR3 is TGTGCCAGCAGCTTGGCCCCCGGAGAGAGGACTGAAGCTTTCTTT. Protein sequence: CASSLAPGERTEAFF.

This chain joins TRBV25-1 and TRBJ2-1, with D unresolved. V lost 2 bases, J lost 12 bases, and 14 bases lay in between. The CDR3 contains 13 residues. CDR1 MGHDK and CDR2 SYGVNS come from the germline V gene. CDR3 in amino acids: CASSEAASGRQFF. The CDR3 nucleotides are TGTGCCAGCAGTGAAGCGGCCTCTGGTCGGCAGTTCTTC.

The J gene is TRBJ2-2, the V gene TRBV9; D is perhaps TRBD2 (6 bases). This CDR3 is 14 amino acids long. Germline CDR1 reads SGDLS; CDR2 reads YYNGEE. The ends were cut back, 5 bases at V and 7 bases at J, with 15 bases in the middle. The CDR3 spells CASRVKPGGGELFF. In DNA, the CDR3 is TGTGCCAGCAGGGTCAAACCCGGGGGCGGGGAGCTGTTTTTT. The variable domain in full, with the rest retrieved from reference TRBV9 and TRBJ2-2, is DSGVTQTPKHLITATGQRVTLRCSPRSGDLSVYWYQQSLDQGLQFLIQYYNGEERAKGNILERFSAQQFPDLHSELNLSSLELGDSALYFCASRVKPGGGELFFGEGSRLTVL.

The chain is built from TRBV3-1 (or the pseudogene TRBV3-2) and TRBJ2-4; 10 bases line up with TRBD1. The CDR3 totals 18 residues. V was pared by 4 bases and J by 0 bases, with 9 bases of the junction left unmatched. The germline gives CDR1 LGHDT, CDR2 YNNKEL (reference sequence). CDR3 in DNA: TGTGCCAGCAGCCCCGGGACAGGGGCCGTTCTAGCCAAAAACATTCAGTACTTC. It specifies CASSPGTGAVLAKNIQYF.

The chain combines TRBV10-3 with TRBJ2-7; D is ambiguous. In germline, CDR1 is ENHRY, CDR2 SYGVKD. V was pared by 0 bases and J by 1 base, with 7 bases between. The CDR3 loop spans 14 amino acids. CDR3 in DNA: TGTGCCATCAGTGAGTCCGGGTTTTCCTACGAGCAGTACTTC. Its translation is CAISESGFSYEQYF.

V and J are TRBV9 and TRBJ2-3, with 9 bases fitting TRBD1. Trimming removed 4 bases from V and 6 bases from J; junction bases left unmatched: 9. Germline CDR1 reads SGDLS; CDR2 reads YYNGEE. This CDR3 region has 15 residues. The CDR3 nucleotides are TGTGCCAGCAGCCCGGGGGACAGGGTCTCGGATACGCAGTATTTT. Amino acid sequence: CASSPGDRVSDTQYF.

The chain couples TRBV7-9 to TRBJ2-7; tentatively, D is TRBD1 (5 bases). The length of the CDR3 is 14 residues. Germline CDR1 reads SEHNR; CDR2 reads FQNEAQ (reference sequence). V was cut by 8 bases and J by 0 bases, with 14 bases left in between. As DNA, the CDR3 is TGTGCCAGCGACCTGGGGCAGCCCTCCTACGAGCAGTACTTC. This codes for CASDLGQPSYEQYF.

The gene calls are TRBV6-5 and TRBJ2-3, with D unresolved. Looked up from germline, CDR1 is MNHEY and CDR2 is SVGAGI. CDR3 length equals 15 residues. V shed 0 bases and J shed 2 bases, with 9 bases lying between them. DNA for the CDR3: TGTGCCAGCAGTTACTCGAGAGTATCCACAGATACGCAGTATTTT. This translates into CASSYSRVSTDTQYF.

The chain uses TRBV7-2 and TRBJ1-5; tentative D call: TRBD1 (5 bases). From germline, CDR1 is SGHTA and CDR2 FQGNSA. Trimming stripped 1 base from V and 7 bases from J, with 14 bases between. This CDR3 region has 15 residues. As DNA, the CDR3 is TGTGCCAGCAGCTTAGGTCGGGGAGGGGTCCAGCCCCAGCATTTT. It yields the protein CASSLGRGGVQPQHF.

V and J are TRBV9 and TRBJ2-2, with 7 bases lining up with TRBD2. The V and J ends lost 3 bases and 2 bases, in that order; junction bases with no gene match: 13. Per germline, CDR1 SGDLS and CDR2 YYNGEE. This CDR3 is built from 18 residues. CDR3 region: CASSEPLFSGYNTGELFF. In nucleotides, the CDR3 is TGTGCCAGCAGCGAGCCCCTCTTTAGCGGGTATAACACCGGGGAGCTGTTTTTT.

V usage is TRBV15 and J usage is TRBJ2-2; D is undetermined. V was trimmed by 1 base and J by 2 bases, leaving 5 bases between them. The CDR3 covers 14 residues. Per the germline V gene, CDR1 is LNHNV and CDR2 is YYDKDF (reference sequence). The CDR3: CATSRARNTGELFF. CDR3 DNA sequence: TGTGCCACCAGCAGAGCTAGAAACACCGGGGAGCTGTTTTTT.

The chain has TRBV9 and TRBJ1-3, with D possibly TRBD1 on 5 matching bases. Germline V gene lookup returns CDR1 SGDLS and CDR2 YYNGEE. The CDR3 is 15 residues long. Trimming took off 0 bases at V and 0 bases at J, with 7 bases between the two ends. The chain's CDR3 is CASSVGGTSGNTIYF. The DNA of the CDR3 is TGTGCCAGCAGCGTAGGGGGCACCTCTGGAAACACCATATATTTT.

In regard to this clone: At one of its ends the junction is not consistent with the germline gene, which may arise from a read error. V gene TRBV28 combines with J gene TRBJ1-5; D is possibly TRBD1 (6 bases). The CDR3 totals 13 residues. From germline, CDR1 is MDHEN and CDR2 SYDVKM. The CDR3 DNA sequence: TGTGCCAGCAGGGACAGTCCACATCAGGCCCAGCATTTT. This translates into CASRDSPHQAQHF.

The CDR3 bases are TGCGCCAGCAGTCGGGTGGAAGACACCGGGGAGCTGTTTTTT. Protein sequence: CASSRVEDTGELFF. The V gene is TRBV10-1, the J gene TRBJ2-2; D is uncertain. V was cut by 5 bases and J by 3 bases, with 10 bases left in between. Per the germline V gene, CDR1 is WNHNN and CDR2 is SYGVQD (reference sequence). This CDR3 has 14 amino acids.

This chain's CDR3 is CASSRLVPYEQYF. DNA of the CDR3: TGTGCCAGCAGTCGACTAGTCCCCTACGAGCAGTACTTC. The chain carries TRBV28 and TRBJ2-7, with D tentatively TRBD2 (6 bases). Germline CDR1 and CDR2: MDHEN and SYDVKM. V was clipped by 5 bases and J by 2 bases, with 10 bases between them. The CDR3 totals 13 residues.

This chain joins TRBV27 and TRBJ2-5, with TRBD2 as a possible D gene (5 bases). The CDR3 has 14 amino acids. V lost 2 bases to trimming and J lost 10 bases, with 17 bases between them. Germline CDR1 and CDR2: MNHEY and SMNVEV (reference sequence). The CDR3 region is CASSLDGGFVGQYF. The CDR3 bases are TGTGCCAGCAGTTTAGATGGCGGGTTTGTTGGCCAGTACTTC.

The CDR3 nucleotides read TGCGCCAGCAGCGAGAGGACTAGCGGGAGTGGGAATGAGCAGTTCTTC. It codes for CASSERTSGSGNEQFF. The chain carries TRBV5-1 and TRBJ2-1; 13 bases match TRBD2. The CDR3 totals 16 residues. Trimming cost V 4 bases and J 7 bases; bases outside gene matches: 8. CDR1 and CDR2 (germline): SGHRS, YFSETQ.

The chain employs TRBV18 and TRBJ1-5; D uncertain. The germline V gene has CDR1 KGHSH and CDR2 LQKENI. This CDR3 is built from 14 residues. V was cut by 3 bases and J by 1 base, with 7 bases left in between. The CDR3 DNA follows: TGTGCCAGCTCACCTAAACAGAGCAATCAGCCCCAGCATTTT. It yields the protein CASSPKQSNQPQHF.

This chain uses TRBV7-2 with TRBJ2-6, with 9 nucleotides matching TRBD1. V gave up 4 bases and J gave up 3 bases; unmatched junction bases: 10. The length of the CDR3 is 18 residues. Germline assignment: CDR1 SGHTA and CDR2 FQGNSA. The CDR3 region has the DNA TGTGCCAGCAGCTCCAGAGGAACAGGGGGCATTGGGGCCAACGTCCTGACTTTC. Translated: CASSSRGTGGIGANVLTF.